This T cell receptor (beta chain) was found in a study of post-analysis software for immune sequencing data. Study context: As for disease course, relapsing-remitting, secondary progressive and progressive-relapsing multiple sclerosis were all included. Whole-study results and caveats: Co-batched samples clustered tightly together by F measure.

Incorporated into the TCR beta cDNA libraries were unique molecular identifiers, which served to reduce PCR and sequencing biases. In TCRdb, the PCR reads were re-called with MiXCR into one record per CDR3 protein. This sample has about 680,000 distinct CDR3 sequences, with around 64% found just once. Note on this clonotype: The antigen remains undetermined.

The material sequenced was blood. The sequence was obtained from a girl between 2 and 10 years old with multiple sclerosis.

Here the CDR3 DNA reads TGTGCCAGCAGTTACTCGATTGAAACAGATACGCAGTATTTT. As protein: CASSYSIETDTQYF. V and J are TRBV6-5 and TRBJ2-3; no clear D. Germline V CDR1 and CDR2: MNHEY, SVGAGI. Deletions cut 0 bases from V and 3 bases from J, with 7 bases between. This CDR3 has 14 amino acids.